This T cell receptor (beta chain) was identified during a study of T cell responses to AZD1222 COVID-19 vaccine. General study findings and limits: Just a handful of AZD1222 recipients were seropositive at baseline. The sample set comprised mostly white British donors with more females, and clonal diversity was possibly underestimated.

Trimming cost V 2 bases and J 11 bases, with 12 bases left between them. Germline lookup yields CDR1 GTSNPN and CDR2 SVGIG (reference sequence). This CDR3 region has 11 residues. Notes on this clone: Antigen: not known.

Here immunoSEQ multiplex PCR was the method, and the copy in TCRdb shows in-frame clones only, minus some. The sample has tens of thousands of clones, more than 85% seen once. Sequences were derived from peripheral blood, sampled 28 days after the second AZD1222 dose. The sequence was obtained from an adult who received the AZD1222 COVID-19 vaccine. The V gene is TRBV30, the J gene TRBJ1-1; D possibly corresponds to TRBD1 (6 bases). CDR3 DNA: TGTGCCTGGAGTACCAGACAGGAGGCTTTCTTT. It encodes CAWSTRQEAFF.